This T cell receptor beta chain was captured by sequencing in a study of blood T cell repertoires in COVID-19. Study overall: The analysed material was cDNA or gDNA that came from T cells, B-cell-depleted T cells, or PBMCs.

Per the study methods: Amplification of reference gene primers provided the estimated nucleated cell counts. Assay: immunoSEQ multiplex PCR; the TCRdb copy retains only in-frame clones and omits some. From that table come the V and J calls and clone size; the DNA was used to work out D and trimming. The sample includes about 200,000 clones, 89% of them seen just once. Participants' reported clinical history set cohort assignment. Material: PBMCs or T cells enriched from blood (not recorded which). This receptor was obtained from a woman aged 30 to 39 with acute COVID-19.

The CDR3 reads CASNTARTYPSTDTQYF. The DNA for the CDR3 is TGCGCCAGCAATACTGCTAGGACTTATCCTAGCACAGATACGCAGTATTTT. This chain links TRBV5-1 with TRBJ2-3; the D gene is possibly TRBD2 (5 bases). This CDR3 contains 17 residues. CDR1 and CDR2 from the germline V gene are SGHRS and YFSETQ. The ends were cut back, 6 bases at V and 0 bases at J, with 20 bases in the middle.